The T cell receptor (beta chain) under discussion was sequenced for a study of read filtering for tumor transcriptome and immune sequencing. In the study overall: Mean patient age was roughly 66 years, range about 47 to 90; 17 male, 12 to 15 female.

The library was built from about 370 ng RNA with molecular barcoded adaptors for alpha/delta and beta/gamma chains. Using its own MiXCR run on the reads, TCRdb lists one record per CDR3 protein. The table lists roughly 90,000 distinct CDR3 sequences, around an eighth of them singletons. Study results and caveats: RNA-seq captured clonotypes less deeply and reliably than IR-seq. The CD138-negative fraction was mixed bone marrow immune cells, not pure T cells.

This clonotype was recorded many times. The antigen remains unidentified. Germline lookup yields CDR1 DFQATT and CDR2 SNEGSKA (reference sequence). The CDR3 has 15 amino acids. V was clipped by 2 bases and J by 6 bases; unmatched bases: 9. V and J are TRBV20-1 and TRBJ1-2; 10 bases fit TRBD1. Sample: a population of CD138-negative cells sorted from bone marrow. The clonotype originates from a donor aged 40 or over with multiple myeloma. CDR3 region: CSARPRQGAADGYTF. In nucleotides, the CDR3 is TGCAGTGCTAGACCCCGACAGGGGGCCGCCGATGGCTACACCTTC.